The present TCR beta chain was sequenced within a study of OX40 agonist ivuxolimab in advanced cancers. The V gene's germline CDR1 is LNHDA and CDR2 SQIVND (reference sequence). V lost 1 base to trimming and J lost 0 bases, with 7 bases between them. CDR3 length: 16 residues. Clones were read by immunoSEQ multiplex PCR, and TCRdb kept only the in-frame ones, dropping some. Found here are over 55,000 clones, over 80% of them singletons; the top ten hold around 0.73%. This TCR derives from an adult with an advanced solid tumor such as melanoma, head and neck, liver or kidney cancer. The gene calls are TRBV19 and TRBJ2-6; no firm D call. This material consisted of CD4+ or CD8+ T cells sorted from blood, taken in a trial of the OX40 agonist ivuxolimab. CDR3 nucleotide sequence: TGTGCCAGTAGTATAGGCGGCGGCTCTGGGGCCAACGTCCTGACTTTC. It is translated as CASSIGGGSGANVLTF.